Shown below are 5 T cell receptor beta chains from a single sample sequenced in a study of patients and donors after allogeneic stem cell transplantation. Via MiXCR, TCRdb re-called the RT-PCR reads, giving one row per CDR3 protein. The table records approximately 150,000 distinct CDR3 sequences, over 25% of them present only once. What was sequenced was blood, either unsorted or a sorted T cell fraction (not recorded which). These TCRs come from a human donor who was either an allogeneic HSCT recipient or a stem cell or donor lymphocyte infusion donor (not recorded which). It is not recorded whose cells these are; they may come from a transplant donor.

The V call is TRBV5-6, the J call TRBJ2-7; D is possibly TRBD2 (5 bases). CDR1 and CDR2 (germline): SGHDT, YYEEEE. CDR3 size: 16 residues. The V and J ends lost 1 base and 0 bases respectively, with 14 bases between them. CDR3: CASSLYQPGSSYEQYF. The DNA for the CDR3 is TGTGCCAGCAGCTTGTACCAACCTGGGAGCTCCTACGAGCAGTACTTC.

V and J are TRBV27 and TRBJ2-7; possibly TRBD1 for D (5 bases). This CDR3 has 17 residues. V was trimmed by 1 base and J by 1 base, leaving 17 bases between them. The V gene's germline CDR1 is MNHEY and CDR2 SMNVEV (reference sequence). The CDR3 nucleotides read TGTGCCAGCAGTTTATACCACGGTCCAGACAGTTCCTACGAGCAGTACTTC. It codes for CASSLYHGPDSSYEQYF.

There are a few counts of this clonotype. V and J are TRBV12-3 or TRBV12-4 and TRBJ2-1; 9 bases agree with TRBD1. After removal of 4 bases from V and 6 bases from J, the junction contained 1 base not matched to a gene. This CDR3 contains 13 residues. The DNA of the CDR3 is TGTGCCAGCAGTTGGGGACAGGGCAATGAGCAGTTCTTC. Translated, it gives CASSWGQGNEQFF.

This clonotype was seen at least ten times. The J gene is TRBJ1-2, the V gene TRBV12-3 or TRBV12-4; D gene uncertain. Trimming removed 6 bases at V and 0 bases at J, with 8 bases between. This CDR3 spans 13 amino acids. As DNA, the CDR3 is TGTGCCAGCAGCCCAGGTTCTAACTATGGCTACACCTTC. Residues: CASSPGSNYGYTF.

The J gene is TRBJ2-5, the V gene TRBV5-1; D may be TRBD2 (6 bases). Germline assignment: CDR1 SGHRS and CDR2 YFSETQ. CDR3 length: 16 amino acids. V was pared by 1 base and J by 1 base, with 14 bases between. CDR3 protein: CASSLPSEGRQETQYF. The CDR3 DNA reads TGCGCCAGCAGCTTGCCCTCGGAGGGGCGCCAAGAGACCCAGTACTTC.